This is a list of T cell receptor beta chains from one sample in a study of shared clonotypes between healthy human individuals. TCRdb keeps only in-frame clones here, not all; method: immunoSEQ multiplex PCR. The table lists roughly 2.6 million clones, more than 90% of them singletons. Sequenced input: naive CD4+ T cells sorted from blood. Receptors were obtained from a man aged 18 to 30 in good health. The CDR3 runs from the conserved cysteine through the conserved F or W. D genes are given only for firm matches. Rows may omit the clone size; those that give it use once, few, many or a size class.

J	size	D	V	CDR3	DNA
TRBJ1-1	NA	TRBD1	TRBV5-1	CASSLTGDGTEAFF	TGCGCCAGCAGCTTGACAGGGGACGGCACTGAAGCTTTCTTT
TRBJ1-2	NA	NA	TRBV28	CASSFGQSLGSYGYTF	TGTGCCAGCAGCTTCGGACAGTCGCTAGGAAGCTATGGCTACACCTTC
TRBJ1-2	NA	NA	TRBV6-5	CATKGDSWGYGYTF	TGTGCCACCAAAGGGGACTCTTGGGGCTATGGCTACACCTTC
TRBJ2-2	NA	TRBD2	TRBV29-1	CSVERGGGPGELFF	TGCAGCGTTGAGCGGGGGGGCGGTCCCGGGGAGCTGTTTTTT
TRBJ2-6	once	NA	TRBV5-1	CASSTQVSGANVLTF	TGCGCCAGTAGTACCCAAGTCTCTGGGGCCAACGTCCTGACTTTC
TRBJ2-5	NA	TRBD1	TRBV5-1	CASSPGTGYETQYF	TGCGCCAGCAGCCCCGGGACAGGGTACGAGACCCAGTACTTC
TRBJ2-7	NA	NA	TRBV7-2	CASRKGGSSYEQYF	TGTGCCAGCAGGAAGGGGGGGAGCTCCTACGAGCAGTACTTC
TRBJ2-4	NA	TRBD1	TRBV5-6	CASSQGVFAKNIQYF	TGTGCCAGCAGCCAGGGGGTGTTCGCCAAAAACATTCAGTACTTC
TRBJ2-5	NA	TRBD1	TRBV28	CASSPPGTAGETQYF	TGTGCCAGCAGTCCACCCGGGACAGCCGGAGAGACCCAGTACTTC
TRBJ1-6	NA	NA	TRBV28	CASSFGGMNSPLHF	TGTGCCAGCAGTTTCGGGGGGATGAATTCACCCCTCCACTTT
TRBJ2-3	NA	TRBD2	TRBV10-3	CAIGGGGVGTDTQYF	TGTGCCATCGGTGGCGGGGGGGTCGGCACAGATACGCAGTATTTT
TRBJ1-6	NA	TRBD1	TRBV2	CASRAWDRGSYNSPLHF	TGTGCCAGCAGAGCTTGGGACAGGGGCTCCTATAATTCACCCCTCCACTTT
TRBJ2-1	NA	TRBD1	TRBV5-1	CASSPGVRGQQGEQFF	TGCGCCAGCAGCCCGGGGGTCAGGGGGCAACAAGGTGAGCAGTTCTTC
TRBJ2-2	NA	TRBD2	TRBV5-1	CASSRASGSIGELFF	TGCGCCAGCAGCCGGGCTAGCGGGAGTATCGGGGAGCTGTTTTTT
TRBJ2-1	NA	NA	TRBV2	CASSIQGGGIKEQFF	TGTGCCAGCAGTATCCAAGGGGGGGGGATCAAAGAGCAGTTCTTC
TRBJ1-1	once	NA	TRBV15	CATSRLNTNTEAFF	TGTGCCACCAGCAGACTGAACACGAACACTGAAGCTTTCTTT
TRBJ1-6	NA	NA	TRBV6-5	CASSYSTGNSPLHF	TGTGCCAGCAGTTACTCGACGGGGAATTCACCCCTCCACTTT
TRBJ2-7	NA	TRBD1	TRBV12-5	CASAQGTGAYEQYF	TGTGCTAGTGCCCAAGGAACAGGGGCCTACGAGCAGTACTTC
TRBJ1-6	NA	NA	TRBV5-6	CASSRQTGYNSPLHF	TGTGCCAGCAGCAGACAAACAGGGTACAATTCACCCCTCCACTTT
TRBJ1-2	NA	NA	TRBV25-1	CASSEAGYGYTF	TGTGCCAGCAGTGAAGCAGGGTATGGCTACACCTTC
TRBJ2-1	NA	NA	TRBV4-1	CASSHLQSSYNEQFF	TGCGCCAGCAGCCACCTACAAAGCTCCTACAATGAGCAGTTCTTC
TRBJ2-3	NA	TRBD1	TRBV7-9	CASSLNRGQKDTQYF	TGTGCCAGCAGCCTCAACAGGGGGCAGAAAGATACGCAGTATTTT
TRBJ2-3	NA	NA	TRBV7-2	CASSLGTIPRDTQYF	TGTGCCAGCAGCCTGGGGACAATCCCACGCGATACGCAGTATTTT
TRBJ1-2	NA	NA	TRBV19	CASSSPDWRGYTF	TGTGCCAGTAGTTCCCCCGACTGGCGCGGCTACACCTTC
TRBJ2-5	NA	NA	TRBV7-3	CASSLMGGQRIQETQYF	TGTGCCAGCAGCTTAATGGGGGGACAGAGGATTCAAGAGACCCAGTACTTC
TRBJ1-1	few	NA	TRBV15	CATSREGNGAFF	TGTGCCACCAGCAGAGAAGGGAACGGAGCTTTCTTT
TRBJ1-2	NA	NA	TRBV30	CAWSVVRETYGYTF	TGTGCCTGGAGTGTAGTCAGGGAAACCTATGGCTACACCTTC
TRBJ1-1	NA	NA	TRBV1	CTSSLSAEDDTEAFF	TGCACCAGCAGCCTAAGTGCCGAAGACGACACTGAAGCTTTCTTT
TRBJ1-5	once	NA	TRBV28	CASSSGGVISNQPQHF	TGTGCCAGCAGTTCGGGGGGGGTCATTAGCAATCAGCCCCAGCATTTT
TRBJ1-1	NA	TRBD1	TRBV5-1	CASSLEPGQGARAFF	TGCGCCAGCAGCTTGGAGCCGGGACAGGGGGCAAGGGCTTTCTTT
TRBJ2-7	NA	NA	TRBV2	CASSIGHTYEQYF	TGTGCCAGCAGTATCGGACACACCTACGAGCAGTACTTC
TRBJ1-5	NA	NA	TRBV28	CASSDRQEFYERLNQPQHF	TGTGCCAGCAGTGACCGACAGGAATTCTACGAGAGGCTGAATCAGCCCCAGCATTTT
TRBJ1-1	NA	NA	TRBV28	CASSLPAFRLDYTEAFF	TGTGCCAGCAGTTTACCCGCGTTCAGGCTAGATTACACTGAAGCTTTCTTT
TRBJ2-1	NA	NA	TRBV21-1	CASSNIRLAGVIHEQFF	TGTGCCAGCAGCAATATCAGGCTAGCGGGAGTAATCCATGAGCAGTTCTTC
TRBJ2-3	NA	NA	TRBV28	CASSTDTQYF	TGTGCCAGCAGTACAGATACGCAGTATTTT
TRBJ1-5	once	TRBD1	TRBV5-4	CASSLNPAGTGSNQPQHF	TGTGCCAGCAGCTTGAATCCGGCCGGGACAGGGTCCAATCAGCCCCAGCATTTT
TRBJ1-1	NA	NA	TRBV5-8	CASTETRMNTEAFF	TGTGCCAGCACAGAGACCCGTATGAACACTGAAGCTTTCTTT
TRBJ2-3	NA	NA	TRBV7-2	CASSLGWLGPDTQYF	TGTGCCAGCAGCTTAGGCTGGTTGGGGCCAGATACGCAGTATTTT
TRBJ2-1	NA	TRBD1	TRBV9	CASSPRRTGFENEQFF	TGTGCCAGCAGCCCCCGCCGGACAGGGTTTGAGAATGAGCAGTTCTTC
TRBJ2-5	NA	TRBD2	TRBV9	CASSVEAGGGETQYF	TGTGCCAGCAGCGTAGAGGCGGGAGGAGGGGAGACCCAGTACTTC
TRBJ1-5	NA	NA	TRBV27	CASSLAPGQPQHF	TGTGCCAGCAGTTTAGCCCCCGGGCAGCCCCAGCATTTT
TRBJ2-7	NA	TRBD2	TRBV9	CASSRSLAGGPLEQYF	TGTGCCAGCAGCCGGTCCTTAGCGGGAGGGCCCCTCGAGCAGTACTTC
TRBJ1-6	NA	NA	TRBV7-6	CASSPTRDNSPLHF	TGTGCCAGCAGCCCCACACGAGATAATTCACCCCTCCACTTT
TRBJ2-1	NA	NA	TRBV7-7	CAWRNNEQFF	TGTGCTTGGAGGAACAATGAGCAGTTCTTC
TRBJ2-5	NA	TRBD2	TRBV6-5	CASSYSGLAMGTQYF	TGTGCCAGCAGTTACAGCGGACTAGCGATGGGGACCCAGTACTTC
TRBJ2-5	NA	NA	TRBV11-2	CASSLFREETQYF	TGTGCCAGCAGCTTATTCCGGGAGGAGACCCAGTACTTC
TRBJ2-1	NA	NA	TRBV19	CASTPQGASGLNEQFF	TGTGCCAGTACTCCTCAGGGGGCTAGCGGGCTTAATGAGCAGTTCTTC
TRBJ2-3	once	NA	TRBV5-1	CASSLAWRFTDTQYF	TGCGCCAGCAGCTTGGCGTGGAGGTTTACAGATACGCAGTATTTT
TRBJ2-3	NA	NA	TRBV7-9	CASSQLGFGTDTQYF	TGTGCCAGCAGCCAATTGGGTTTTGGCACAGATACGCAGTATTTT
TRBJ2-7	NA	NA	TRBV10-2	CASRRQGGHYEQYF	TGCGCCAGCAGGCGGCAGGGGGGACACTACGAGCAGTACTTC
TRBJ2-5	NA	NA	TRBV5-6	CASSLGWVGPETQYF	TGTGCCAGCAGCTTGGGGTGGGTGGGGCCCGAGACCCAGTACTTC
TRBJ2-7	NA	TRBD1	TRBV28	CASRTTGYSYEQYF	TGTGCCAGCCGAACGACAGGGTACTCCTACGAGCAGTACTTC
TRBJ1-1	NA	TRBD1	TRBV5-1	CASSLEGGNTEAFF	TGCGCCAGCAGCTTGGAAGGGGGCAACACTGAAGCTTTCTTT